This T cell receptor beta chain is from a study of beta chain features in type 1 diabetes (dated by TCRdb to the late 2010s). As for the study more broadly: Mean age, gender distribution, total cell number and subset yield did not differ between patients and healthy donors. A total of roughly 98,000,000 sorted cells were examined across all samples, and a strong correlation was observed between cell number per subset and RNA yield. The study compared the TCRB repertoires of sorted circulating CD4+ T cell subsets in recently diagnosed type 1 diabetes patients with those in matched healthy donors. Regulatory and stem cell-like memory subsets were isolated from only 8 patients and roughly 8 healthy donors, whereas naive and central memory subsets came from all 30 or so donors. Here is what the overall study found, with its caveats: Patients with type 1 diabetes made fewer insertions and deleted more nucleotides at VDJ recombination sites, implying thymic rearrangement abnormalities. The naive, central memory and regulatory TCRB repertoires appeared to resemble one another more closely among patients than among healthy donors. In all four CD4+ subsets, TCRB CDR3 length was moderately but significantly shorter in type 1 diabetes patients. Because cDNA rather than genomic DNA was sequenced, highly expressing activated cells could have been over-represented, although no difference in activation and CD3 levels was found between groups. HLA sub-analyses involved small numbers of individuals, so any influence of HLA type on TCRB rearrangement remained unresolved. PCR might favor shorter templates, but patient and control samples were amplified and corrected together, so any skew would affect both groups equally.

The entire isolated RNA was reverse transcribed using the High Capacity cDNA Reverse Transcription Kit, and thus expressed TCRB transcripts were sequenced. Deep immunoSEQ sequencing was applied to naive, central memory and regulatory T cell samples, giving an average of roughly 3.3 million total reads per sample. Sorted cells were lysed in RLT buffer and RNA was extracted with DNase-treated RNeasy Micro or Mini kits, depending on cell number. Each cell subset was processed separately to prevent cross-contamination, with patient and healthy donor samples processed together. The immunoSEQ multiplex PCR was used to amplify TCRB sequences from cDNA, yielding 87-bp fragments that span the CDR3 region. Sequencing of the amplicons was done on the Illumina HiSeq platform. As for how the authors treated the data: Synthetic template baselines were used to correct PCR bias computationally, reads within Hamming distance 2 were collapsed, and singletons that could not be merged were discarded. Reads were aligned to IMGT to assign V, D and J genes, CDR3 length, and insertions or deletions at six rearrangement sites. Within each subset, clonotype counts were normalized to the number of sorted cells before true diversity and Gini coefficients were calculated with the tcR R package. Repertoire sharing was quantified using the overlap coefficient calculated on TCRB nucleotide sequences. Out-of-frame TCRB sequences from naive cells were analyzed to stand in for the pre-selection repertoire. TCRdb stores this immuneACCESS table with in-frame sequences only. Part of the clones is absent; in the studies checked, under half of the shortfall reflects unresolved V genes, and no reason is known for the rest. The DNA gave D and trimming, while V, J and clone size come from that table. For this sample the table gives about 230,000 clones, of which around 9.6% were detected only once. Clones ranked in the top ten supply around 0.037% of the sample.

Unmatched junction bases come to 5, with V trimmed by 4 bases and J by 3 bases. As encoded in the germline V gene, CDR1 is MGHRA while CDR2 is YSYEKL. The CDR3 runs 14 residues from the cysteine to the phenylalanine. Only the CDR3 part of the read is kept: 42 bases, read in frame from the first base. In its sample, this clone was seen many times. Its specific antigen is unknown. No qualities accompany the bases; no much larger clone lies one base away. A single peripheral blood draw of around 0.11 L on average was collected from each donor into heparinised tubes. Using a panel that included CD45RO, CCR7, CD25, CD127, CD95 and CD27, naive, central memory, regulatory and stem cell-like memory CD4+ T cells were sorted on a BD FACSAria II. A purity above 95% was achieved for all sorted populations. PBMCs were isolated right away by Lymphoprep density gradient centrifugation and were stained directly, without culture. So that batch effects would be minimized, each experiment stained and sorted samples in pairs, pairing one healthy donor with one patient.

Recombination linked TRBV4-1 to TRBJ2-7; 8 bases in the junction line up with TRBD1. The specimen was naive CD4+ T cells from blood. Reading the label with the study, this specimen's cell subset or site is: true naive CD4+ T cells. The source is a woman aged 18-29 years in good health. The CDR3 reads as follows: CASSLEQGDYEQYF. The DNA reads TGCGCCAGCAGCCTCGAACAGGGGGACTACGAGCAGTACTTC.